This TCR beta chain was recorded in a study of radiotherapy plus CTLA-4 blockade in lung cancer. Study-level information: The study recorded objective responses in roughly 20% of patients and disease control in 31%. Study conclusions and caveats: Peripheral blood showed expansion of tumor-derived TCR clones after radiotherapy and ipilimumab. According to reports, early shifts in blood T cell clones, alongside interferon-beta, forecast response most accurately.

Points on this clone: The antigen is undetermined.

V lost 8 bases, J lost 5 bases, and 6 bases stayed unmatched. CDR3 size: 13 residues. Germline V CDR1 and CDR2: SGHTA, FQGNSA. Enrolled patients, whose metastatic non-small-cell lung cancer was chemo-refractory, received focal radiation plus CTLA-4 blockade with ipilimumab. Sequencing was performed with immunoSEQ multiplex PCR; in TCRdb, only in-frame clones are kept and a portion is missing. The table includes approximately 28,000 clones, less than 85% detected once. The specimen was peripheral blood, collected from a patient treated with radiotherapy plus ipilimumab. J is TRBJ1-1 and V is TRBV7-2; TRBD1 agrees at 9 bases. The sequence derives from a human donor with non-small cell lung cancer who had stable disease on radiotherapy plus ipilimumab. The CDR3 DNA is TGTGCCAGCTCAAGACAGGGGGGGACTGAAGCTTTCTTT. Its translation is CASSRQGGTEAFF.